This T cell receptor beta chain was profiled in a study of vaccination effects on CD4 cells after COVID-19 (dated by TCRdb to between 2021 and 2023). Looking at the study overall: Each participant received two doses of an mRNA SARS-CoV-2 vaccine, either BNT162b2 or mRNA-1273. The study compared SARS-CoV-2 spike-specific CD4+ TCR repertoires before and after mRNA vaccination in COVID-19 convalescent patients and infection-naive vaccine recipients. In a couple of convalescent patients, pre-vaccine samples were collected 16 days and one week ahead of the first dose, 142 and 148 days after COVID-19 diagnosis. Cultures from other donors in the study were sequenced using the Oncomine TCR Beta short-read assay on an Illumina iSeq 100. Altogether, about 10 COVID-19 convalescent patients and a few SARS-CoV-2-naive healthy vaccine recipients made up the full study.

Library generation was performed with the immunoSEQ multiplex PCR assay. TCR beta CDR3 sequencing was performed on DNA from the cultured, isolated CD4+ T cells. In the paper's pipeline: Non-productive TCR sequences were removed, reads were trimmed to the CDR3 region, and CDR3s of at least 7 amino acids were retained. The MANAFEST web app was used to identify antigen-specific clonotypes by comparing expansion in peptide wells with expansion in reference cultures. To count as positive, a clone had to show expansion at FDR<0.05 compared with the reference and with all other wells, an odds ratio above 5, and a frequency above 0.1% in two replicate wells. Clonotypes significantly expanded in SARS-CoV-2 spike wells and in at least one common cold coronavirus spike condition were defined as cross-reactive. Using the stringdist R package, CDR3 similarity was measured by Levenshtein distance, and unrooted trees were constructed with ape in R 3.6.1. The source is immuneACCESS, and TCRdb retained only in-frame sequences with V and J called. Part of the clones is not carried over; for the studies checked, unresolved V genes explain less than half of this, and the remainder is unexplained. That table furnishes V, J and clone size, whereas the DNA furnished D and trimming. For this sample there are 35,000 to 55,000 clones; roughly two thirds appear just once. About 31% of the sample lies in the top ten.

Overall study outcomes, separate from this receptor: Clones induced by infection and clones induced by vaccination both contracted markedly at late timepoints after vaccination, which fits with T cell responses waning over time. Among convalescent patients, the spike-reactive repertoire after vaccination was made up mainly of new vaccine-induced clones that were largely distinct from the clones induced by infection. Limitations of the study were the small number of convalescent patients and the absence of early post-infection timepoints.

This clone was seen more than once but under ten times. There is no known antigen for this receptor. Base qualities are missing; no much larger clone stands one base away. From the germline V gene (reference sequence), CDR1 is SEHNR and CDR2 is FQNEAQ. Its CDR3 holds 13 amino acids, cysteine through phenylalanine. The entry retains the CDR3 DNA only, 39 bases that are in frame from base 1. V is shortened by 3 bases, J by 4 bases, and the region joining them spans 8 bases. In the ViraFEST assay, PBMC were stimulated with viral peptide pools, and antigen-specific CD4+ T cell clonotypes were then identified by expansion using TCR sequencing. After less than eleven days of culture, CD4+ T cells were isolated with the EasySep CD4+ T cell isolation kit. PCR-confirmed SARS-CoV-2 infection had occurred in convalescent patients between March and December 2020, before the Alpha, Beta and Delta variants emerged in the United States. Some 2 million PBMC per well were cultured in IMDM with around 5% human AB serum, 10 IU/ml IL-2 and gentamicin, plus 10 ug/ml peptides. Half of the culture medium was replaced with fresh IL-2-containing medium on days 3 and 7. Each peptide stimulation condition was cultured in triplicate wells unless otherwise noted. Using Ficoll-Paque Plus gradient centrifugation, PBMC were separated from whole blood and then either used fresh or cryopreserved at -140C. Genomic DNA was extracted from cultured CD4+ T cells with the QIAamp micro DNA kit.

The source is a human donor who had a prior SARS-CoV-2 infection. The chain is encoded by TRBV7-9 joined to TRBJ2-3; 5 matching bases give a weak D call of TRBD1. The sample was CD4+ T cells from PBMCs cultured with a peptide pool, taken before COVID-19 vaccination. The sequenced DNA: TGTGCCAGCAGCTTCAGGGATTCAGATACGCAGTATTTT. Its protein is CASSFRDSDTQYF.